One T cell receptor beta chain is described in this entry. The sample is drawn from a study of blood T cell repertoires in COVID-19. Study overall: The United States, Italy and Spain provided the acute and convalescent COVID-19 samples. In each case, the material was cDNA or gDNA derived from T cells, B-cell-depleted T cells, or PBMCs.

V was clipped by 0 bases and J by 9 bases; unmatched bases: 5. This CDR3 has 15 amino acids. The germline V gene encodes CDR1 SGHDT and CDR2 YYEEEE. How the authors handled the data: The authors estimated nucleated cell counts from reference gene primer amplification. Measured with immunoSEQ multiplex PCR; TCRdb has only the in-frame clones, and not every one. The V and J calls and clone size were taken over from that table, and D and trimming were inferred from the DNA. The data show about 130,000 clones, with about four fifths seen just once and approximately 8.7% held by the top ten. The sequenced material came from peripheral blood. This TCR was recovered from a middle-aged man with active or convalescent COVID-19. The genes are TRBV5-6 and TRBJ2-1, with TRBD1 matching 11 bases. The DNA for the CDR3 is TGTGCCAGCAGCTTGGTGGGACAGGGGGGTAGTGAGCAGTTCTTC. Translating gives CASSLVGQGGSEQFF.